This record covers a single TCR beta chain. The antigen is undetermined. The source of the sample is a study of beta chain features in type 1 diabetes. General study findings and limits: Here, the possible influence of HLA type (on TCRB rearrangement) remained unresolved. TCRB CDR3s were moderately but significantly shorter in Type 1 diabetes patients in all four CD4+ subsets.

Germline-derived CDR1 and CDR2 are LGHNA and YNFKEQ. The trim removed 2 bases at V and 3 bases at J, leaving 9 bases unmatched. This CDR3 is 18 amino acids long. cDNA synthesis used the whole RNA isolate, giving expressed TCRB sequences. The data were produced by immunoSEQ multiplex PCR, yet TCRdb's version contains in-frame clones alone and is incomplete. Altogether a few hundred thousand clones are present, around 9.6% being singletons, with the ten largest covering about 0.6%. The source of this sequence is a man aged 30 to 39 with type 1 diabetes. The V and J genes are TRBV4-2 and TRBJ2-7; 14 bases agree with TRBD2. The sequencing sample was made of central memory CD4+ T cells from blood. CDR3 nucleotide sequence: TGTGCCAGCAGCCAATCCAAAGGGACTAGCGGGAGAGGCTACGAGCAGTACTTC. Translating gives CASSQSKGTSGRGYEQYF.